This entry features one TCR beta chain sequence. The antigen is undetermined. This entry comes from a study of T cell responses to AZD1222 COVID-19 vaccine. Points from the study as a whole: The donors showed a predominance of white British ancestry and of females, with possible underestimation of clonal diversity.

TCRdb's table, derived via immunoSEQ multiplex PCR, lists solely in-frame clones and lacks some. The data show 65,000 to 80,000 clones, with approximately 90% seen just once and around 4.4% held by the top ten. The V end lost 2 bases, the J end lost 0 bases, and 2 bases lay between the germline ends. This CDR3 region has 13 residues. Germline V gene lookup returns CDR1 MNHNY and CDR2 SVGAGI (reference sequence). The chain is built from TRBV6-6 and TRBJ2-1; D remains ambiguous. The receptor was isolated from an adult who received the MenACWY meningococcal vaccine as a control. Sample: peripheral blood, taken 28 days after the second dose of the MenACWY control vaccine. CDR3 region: CASSYSSYNEQFF. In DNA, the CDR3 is TGTGCCAGCAGTTACAGCTCCTACAATGAGCAGTTCTTC.